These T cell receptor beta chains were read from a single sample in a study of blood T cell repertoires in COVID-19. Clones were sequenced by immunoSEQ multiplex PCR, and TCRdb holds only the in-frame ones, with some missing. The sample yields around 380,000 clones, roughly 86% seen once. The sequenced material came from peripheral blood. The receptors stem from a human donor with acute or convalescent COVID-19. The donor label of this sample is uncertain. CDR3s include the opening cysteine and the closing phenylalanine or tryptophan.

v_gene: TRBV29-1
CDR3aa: CSVRGLNTEAFF

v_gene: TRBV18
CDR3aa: CASSPTQDRSHYTF

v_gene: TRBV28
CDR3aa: CASSLTQVIPEAFF

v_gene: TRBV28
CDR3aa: CASRIGTGGPTISPLHF

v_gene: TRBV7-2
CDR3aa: CASSKAGGRTGELFF

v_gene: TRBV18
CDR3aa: CASSPPNSGTSGNTIYF

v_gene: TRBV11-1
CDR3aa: CASSRKQGSSDTQYF

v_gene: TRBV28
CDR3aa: CASSQWGQEDQPQHF

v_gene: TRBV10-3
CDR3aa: CAISESAGDRSNQPQHF

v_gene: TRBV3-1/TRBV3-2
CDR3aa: CASSQGWTAPNEKLFF

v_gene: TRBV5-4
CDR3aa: CASSLAGGLEVGYTF

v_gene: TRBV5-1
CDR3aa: CASSSGPNQPQHF

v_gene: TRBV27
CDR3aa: CASSLIPPSNQPQHF

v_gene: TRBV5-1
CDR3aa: CASSPQGATNEKLFF

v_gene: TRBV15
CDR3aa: CATSRAGYSSYNEQFF

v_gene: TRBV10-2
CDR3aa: CASSEAAGEREQYF

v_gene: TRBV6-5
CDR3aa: CASSFAGSYEQYF

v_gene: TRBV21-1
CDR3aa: CASSKGDRGQNLYQETQYF

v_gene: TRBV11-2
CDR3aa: CASSWEGGSDTQYF

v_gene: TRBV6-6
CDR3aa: CASSYIRGQSDSPLHF

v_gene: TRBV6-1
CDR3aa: CASSEWTSGSGEQFF

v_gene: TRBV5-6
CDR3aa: CASSSVFSNQPQHF

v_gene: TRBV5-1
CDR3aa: CASSSPGGISSYEQYF

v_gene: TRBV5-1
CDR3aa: CASSAGDRGRYNEQFF

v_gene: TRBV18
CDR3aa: CASSPSGIKETQYF

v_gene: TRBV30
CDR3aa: CAWDRGSTEAFF

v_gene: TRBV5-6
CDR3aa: CASSLGVGQGAEKLFF